Shown below are 30 T cell receptor beta chains from a single sample sequenced in a study of T cells in localized non-small cell lung cancer. Measured with immunoSEQ multiplex PCR; TCRdb has only the in-frame clones, and not every one. The top ten hold 8% to 8.5% of the sample, which has 4,500 to 5,500 clones, roughly 33% seen once. Sequenced material: lung tumor tissue, taken before any cancer treatment. Every receptor here comes from a male donor at least 60 years old with stage I lung adenocarcinoma.

This clone showed up just a few times. The J gene is TRBJ2-7, the V gene TRBV28; possible D gene TRBD2, 5 bases. The CDR3 consists of 12 residues. V was trimmed by 8 bases and J by 1 base, leaving 9 bases between them. Germline assignment: CDR1 MDHEN and CDR2 SYDVKM. The CDR3 here is CASGEGSYEQYF. DNA of the CDR3: TGTGCCAGCGGCGAGGGATCCTACGAGCAGTACTTC.

The rearrangement links TRBV11-3 to TRBJ1-6; D ambiguous. The germline V and J ends were trimmed by 2 bases and 8 bases, with 19 bases remaining between them. Germline-derived CDR1 and CDR2 are SGHNT and YENEEA. The CDR3 runs to 17 residues. CDR3 sequence reads: CASSLSKGSRSYSPLHF. The CDR3 DNA is TGTGCCAGCAGCTTAAGCAAAGGGTCCCGTTCTTATTCACCCCTCCACTTT.

The CDR3 DNA reads TGTGCCAGCAGCTACACAACCCTGGGGGAGCAGTTCTTC. Translating it yields CASSYTTLGEQFF. The chain combines TRBV7-1 with TRBJ2-1; unclear D gene. TRBV7-1 is an ORF; its function is uncertain. The CDR3 has 13 amino acids. Trimming removed 4 bases from V and 10 bases from J, with 14 bases in between.

The rearrangement uses TRBV14 and TRBJ2-1; D remains ambiguous. Germline V gene lookup returns CDR1 SGHDN and CDR2 FVKESK. The V end lost 4 bases, the J end lost 8 bases, and 21 bases lay between the germline ends. This CDR3 is built from 16 residues. DNA for the CDR3: TGTGCCAGCAGCCCTCTCTCGGGCAGCGTAAGGGATGAGCAGTTCTTC. Its translation is CASSPLSGSVRDEQFF.

V gene TRBV19 combines with J gene TRBJ2-7; 9 bases are a match to TRBD1. After removal of 3 bases from V and 5 bases from J, the junction contained 5 bases not matched to a gene. The CDR3 is made up of 14 amino acids. CDR1 is LNHDA, CDR2 SQIVND, per germline (reference sequence). The CDR3 loop is CASSIGTGLDEQYF. The DNA for the CDR3 is TGTGCCAGTAGTATCGGGACAGGGCTGGACGAGCAGTACTTC.

The V and J genes are TRBV6-8 and TRBJ1-6, with TRBD1 matching 10 bases. The CDR3 runs 18 residues. V shed 5 bases and J 0 bases; nucleotides not matched to a gene: 7. Germline assignment: CDR1 MNHGY and CDR2 SAAAGT. This CDR3 is CASSVGTGDPSYNSPLHF. In DNA form, the CDR3 reads TGTGCCAGCAGTGTCGGGACAGGGGACCCCTCCTATAATTCACCCCTCCACTTT.

This clone is medium-sized (0.01 to 0.1%). The V call is TRBV11-3, the J call TRBJ2-2; 10 nucleotides match TRBD1. This CDR3 is built from 15 residues. V lost 5 bases to trimming and J lost 5 bases; unmatched junction nucleotides: 5. Germline V gene sequence: CDR1 SGHNT, CDR2 YENEEA. This CDR3 reads CASSNRDRGTGELFF. DNA of the CDR3: TGTGCCAGCAGCAACCGGGACAGGGGRACCGGGGAGCTGTTTTTT.

This clone is termed large. The chain has TRBV19 and TRBJ1-5; TRBD1 matches at 9 bases. The CDR3 spans 14 residues. Germline loops: CDR1 LNHDA, CDR2 SQIVND (reference sequence). Trimming took 6 bases from V and 6 from J; bases not matched to a gene: 6. The CDR3 loop reads CASREGTGTQPQHF. DNA for the CDR3: TGTGCCAGTAGAGAAGGGACAGGGACTCAGCCCCAGCATTTT.

This chain links TRBV2 with TRBJ2-7; 8 bases map to TRBD1. Germline CDR1 and CDR2: SNHLY and FYNNEI. This CDR3 is built from 14 residues. V was pared by 1 base and J by 5 bases, with 4 bases of the junction left unmatched. The CDR3 region has the DNA TGTGCCAGCAGTGAAGGGACAGGGCGGAACGAGCAGTACTTC. Amino acid sequence: CASSEGTGRNEQYF.

The V gene is TRBV30, the J gene TRBJ2-4; no definite D call. Trimming shortened V by 3 bases and J by 2 bases, and 8 bases separated the two germline ends. Germline loops: CDR1 GTSNPN, CDR2 SVGIG (reference sequence). This CDR3 has 13 residues. The CDR3 DNA is TGTGCCTGGAGAAGGGCTCCCAAAAACATTCAGTACTTC. This codes for CAWRRAPKNIQYF.

This clone was recorded a few times. The chain recombines TRBV30 with TRBJ1-1; tentative D call: TRBD1 (5 bases). The CDR3 loop spans 13 amino acids. Per germline, CDR1 GTSNPN and CDR2 SVGIG (reference sequence). Trimming left V 2 bases short and J 3 bases short, with 10 bases between. CDR3 in DNA: TGTGCCTGGAGTCAGGACATTCACACTGAAGCTTTCTTT. Protein: CAWSQDIHTEAFF.

This clone came up a few times. The J gene is TRBJ2-3, the V gene TRBV11-3; D is perhaps TRBD1 or TRBD2 (6 bases each). The CDR3 runs 19 residues. Per the germline V gene, CDR1 is SGHNT and CDR2 is YENEEA. The ends were cut back, 2 bases at V and 1 base at J, with 22 bases in the middle. The CDR3 nucleotides read TGTGCCAGCAGCTTACTTCCCTTTAAGGGGGGTGAAGGCACAGATACGCAGTATTTT. This encodes CASSLLPFKGGEGTDTQYF.

This clone was seen only a few times. V gene TRBV5-1 combines with J gene TRBJ1-5; 10 positions agree with TRBD1. This CDR3 is built from 15 residues. Germline lookup yields CDR1 SGHRS and CDR2 YFSETQ. The V gene end was trimmed by 4 bases and the J gene end by 2 bases; junction bases not matched to a gene: 3. As DNA, the CDR3 is TGCGCCAGCAGCACGACAGGGGGCGGCAATCAGCCCCAGCATTTT. Amino acid sequence: CASSTTGGGNQPQHF.

The rearrangement links TRBV29-1 to TRBJ1-5, with D uncertain. This CDR3 is built from 14 residues. Per germline, CDR1 SQVTM and CDR2 ANQGSEA. Trimming took off 4 bases at V and 2 bases at J, with 12 bases between the two ends. CDR3 protein: CSVGDGRGNQPQHF. The CDR3 nucleotides read TGCAGCGTTGGTGATGGAAGGGGCAATCAGCCCCAGCATTTT.

This clone is labeled large. The chain has TRBV19 and TRBJ1-5; D is ambiguous. The V end lost 0 bases, the J end lost 1 base, and 4 bases lay between the germline ends. This CDR3 has 14 amino acids. The germline V gene has CDR1 LNHDA and CDR2 SQIVND (reference sequence). The CDR3 DNA reads TGTGCCAGTAGTATAGATCGGAGCAATCAGCCCCAGCATTTT. This translates into CASSIDRSNQPQHF.

This clone was counted once. The V gene is TRBV29-1, the J gene TRBJ1-3; 10 bases are a match to TRBD1. CDR3 size: 17 residues. Germline trimming cut 0 bases from V and 5 bases from J; bases unmatched to any gene: 10. Germline V gene sequence: CDR1 SQVTM, CDR2 ANQGSEA. This CDR3 is CSVEDSWTGGTRNTIYF. CDR3 nucleotide sequence: TGCAGCGTTGAAGACTCTTGGACAGGGGGGACAAGAAACACCATATATTTT.

The chain joins TRBV18 to TRBJ1-1; TRBD1 might be the D (5 bases). This CDR3 has 12 amino acids. V was pared by 1 base and J by 7 bases, with 7 bases between. Germline loops: CDR1 KGHSH, CDR2 LQKENI. This CDR3 reads CASSPRRDEAFF. CDR3 coding DNA: TGTGCCAGCTCACCACGCAGGGATGAAGCTTTCTTT.

The V and J genes are TRBV23-1 and TRBJ1-1; no reliable D call. TRBV23-1 is an ORF, with its function uncertain. The CDR3 covers 15 residues. V lost 0 bases, J lost 1 base, and 9 bases lay in between. CDR3 residues: CASSQSTVSNTEAFF. The CDR3 DNA reads TGCGCCAGCAGTCAATCGACGGTTTCGAACACTGAAGCTTTCTTT.

The rearrangement links TRBV30 to TRBJ2-1; TRBD2 matches at 11 bases. The V segment lost 3 bases and the J segment 10 bases; nucleotides outside the gene matches: 14. CDR1 and CDR2 from the germline V gene are GTSNPN and SVGIG (reference sequence). CDR3 length equals 16 residues. The CDR3 region has the DNA TGTGCCTGGAGAATTCCCGGGACTAGCGGAGCGAAGGAGCAGTTCTTC. This sequence encodes CAWRIPGTSGAKEQFF.

This chain links TRBV5-1 with TRBJ2-6; maybe TRBD1 (5 bases). V was shortened by 2 bases and J by 0 bases, with 15 bases between the two germline ends. The CDR3 is 18 amino acids. Germline V gives CDR1 SGHRS, CDR2 YFSETQ. Written as DNA, the CDR3 is TGCGCCAGCAGCTTAGGCACAGGAACATTCTCTGGGGCCAACGTCCTGACTTTC. As protein: CASSLGTGTFSGANVLTF.

This chain joins TRBV30 and TRBJ2-3, with 12 nucleotides matching TRBD1. CDR3 length equals 16 residues. Germline V gives CDR1 GTSNPN, CDR2 SVGIG (reference sequence). The V segment lost 1 base and the J segment 1 base; nucleotides outside the gene matches: 3. The CDR3 spells CAWSAGTGGGTDTQYF. CDR3 nucleotide sequence: TGTGCCTGGAGTGCCGGGACAGGGGGCGGCACAGATACGCAGTATTTT. The complete variable domain, with remaining parts taken from reference TRBV30 and TRBJ2-3, reads SQTIHQWPATLVQPVGSPLSLECTVEGTSNPNLYWYRQAAGRGLQLLFYSVGIGQISSEVPQNLSASRPQDRQFILSSKKLLLSDSGFYLCAWSAGTGGGTDTQYFGPGTRLTVL.

This chain uses TRBV30 with TRBJ2-1, with D uncertain. CDR1 is GTSNPN, CDR2 SVGIG, per germline (reference sequence). The CDR3 spans 12 residues. V was clipped by 2 bases and J by 7 bases, with 9 bases between them. CDR3 protein: CAWSNSWNEQFF. CDR3 coding DNA: TGTGCCTGGAGTAACTCGTGGAATGAGCAGTTCTTC. Together with reference TRBV30 and TRBJ2-1, the CDR3 gives the full variable domain: SQTIHQWPATLVQPVGSPLSLECTVEGTSNPNLYWYRQAAGRGLQLLFYSVGIGQISSEVPQNLSASRPQDRQFILSSKKLLLSDSGFYLCAWSNSWNEQFFGPGTRLTVL.

This chain joins TRBV6-7 and TRBJ2-3; perhaps TRBD1 as D (5 bases). TRBV6-7 is annotated as an ORF whose role is uncertain. Trimming took off 4 bases at V and 5 bases at J, with 7 bases between the two ends. The CDR3 length is 12 residues. This CDR3 reads CASSSQGDTQYF. The DNA for the CDR3 is TGTGCCAGCAGTTCCCAGGGAGATACGCAGTATTTT.

This clone was found a few times. This chain uses TRBV30 with TRBJ1-1; D perhaps matches TRBD1 (5 bases). Germline V gene lookup returns CDR1 GTSNPN and CDR2 SVGIG (reference sequence). CDR3 length: 12 amino acids. V was clipped by 2 bases and J by 1 base, with 5 bases between them. The CDR3 DNA follows: TGTGCCTGGAGTCAGGGGAACACTGAAGCTTTCTTT. It is translated as CAWSQGNTEAFF.

The V and J genes are TRBV2 and TRBJ1-2; D call uncertain. Deletions cut 4 bases from V and 4 bases from J, with 13 bases between. The CDR3 is 14 residues long. Germline CDR1 is SNHLY and CDR2 is FYNNEI. The CDR3 loop is CASSVIGLSYGYTF. The CDR3 DNA sequence: TGTGCCAGCAGTGTCATTGGGCTGAGCTATGGCTACACCTTC.

This chain joins TRBV9 and TRBJ2-7; 7 bases line up with TRBD1. The CDR3 is 14 amino acids. Germline V gene lookup returns CDR1 SGDLS and CDR2 YYNGEE. The ends lost 3 bases at V and 4 bases at J; junction bases unmatched: 7. The CDR3 DNA reads as TGTGCCAGCAGCGGGGGACAGCCGTCGTACGAGCAGTACTTC. Encoded protein: CASSGGQPSYEQYF.

A few counts support this clone. The gene calls are TRBV6-8 and TRBJ1-6, with D possibly matching TRBD1 (5 bases). Germline loops: CDR1 MNHGY, CDR2 SAAAGT. The CDR3 covers 14 residues. V was trimmed by 6 bases and J by 14 bases, leaving 20 bases between them. This CDR3 is CASSGREGPLTLHF. The CDR3 DNA sequence: TGTGCCAGCAGCGGGCGGGAGGGGCCCTTGACCCTCCACTTT.

This chain uses TRBV25-1 with TRBJ2-3; TRBD1 matches 9 bases. The length of the CDR3 is 15 residues. CDR1 MGHDK and CDR2 SYGVNS come from the germline V gene. V gave up 3 bases and J gave up 2 bases; unmatched junction bases: 3. The CDR3 loop is CASSDGTGPTDTQYF. The CDR3 coding sequence is TGTGCCAGCAGTGATGGGACAGGGCCCACAGATACGCAGTATTTT.

This clone is labeled medium-sized. This sequence joins TRBV6-8 and TRBJ1-5; no reliable D call. CDR1 and CDR2 (germline): MNHGY, SAAAGT. This CDR3 has 14 amino acids. The ends were cut back, 8 bases at V and 3 bases at J, with 14 bases in the middle. The CDR3 nucleotides read TGTGCCAGCGTCCCGACGAATCACAATCAGCCCCAGCATTTT. Translation gives CASVPTNHNQPQHF.

The rearrangement links TRBV19 to TRBJ2-1, with D tentatively TRBD1 or TRBD2 (6 bases each). V lost 5 bases and J lost 6, with 20 bases in between. CDR3 length: 16 residues. CDR1 and CDR2 (germline): LNHDA, SQIVND (reference sequence). The CDR3 nucleotides read TGTGCCAGTAGTCGGGGGCCGACCGCGGGTTCCAATGAGCAGTTCTTC. As protein: CASSRGPTAGSNEQFF.